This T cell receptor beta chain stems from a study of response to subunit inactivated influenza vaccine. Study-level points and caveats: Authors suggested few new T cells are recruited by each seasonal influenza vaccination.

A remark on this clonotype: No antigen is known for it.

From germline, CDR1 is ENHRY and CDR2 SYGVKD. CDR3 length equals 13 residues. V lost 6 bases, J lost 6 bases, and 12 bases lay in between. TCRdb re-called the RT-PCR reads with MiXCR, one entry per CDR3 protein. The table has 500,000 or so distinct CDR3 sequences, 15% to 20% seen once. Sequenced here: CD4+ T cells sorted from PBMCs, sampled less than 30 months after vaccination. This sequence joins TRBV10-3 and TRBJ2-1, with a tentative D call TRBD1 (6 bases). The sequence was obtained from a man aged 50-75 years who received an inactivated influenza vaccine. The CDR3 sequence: CAIRTQGINEQFF. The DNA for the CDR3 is TGTGCCATCAGGACCCAGGGGATCAATGAGCAGTTCTTC.